This TCR beta chain was identified in a study of T cell responses to AZD1222 COVID-19 vaccine. Comment on this clone: Its antigen is not identified.

Notes on the study in general: CD4 TCRs covered the whole spike, strongest at regions 160-218 and 743-854. Baseline seropositivity characterized only six or seven AZD1222 recipients. Spike-specific TCRs gained breadth and depth after people received two AZD1222 doses.

Second-dose intervals of approximately 4 or approximately 12 weeks were pooled. Measured with immunoSEQ multiplex PCR; TCRdb has only the in-frame clones, and not every one. Of approximately 200,000 clones listed, approximately 93% were seen once; the top ten hold 1%. The sequenced sample was peripheral blood, obtained 28 days after the second AZD1222 dose. The sequence was obtained from an adult who received the AZD1222 COVID-19 vaccine.

The CDR3 region has the DNA TGTGCCAGCACCGGAGAAGGGAACACTGAAGCTTTCTTT. Translated, it gives CASTGEGNTEAFF. The rearrangement joins TRBV2 to TRBJ1-1, with D uncertain. Germline V gives CDR1 SNHLY, CDR2 FYNNEI. CDR3 size: 13 residues. V gave up 7 bases and J gave up 1 base, with 10 bases separating them.